This is a list of T cell receptor beta chains from one sample in a study of OX40 agonist ivuxolimab in advanced cancers. Clones were sequenced by immunoSEQ multiplex PCR, and TCRdb holds only the in-frame ones, with some missing. The sample holds some 86,000 clones, 75% to 95% seen once. Sequenced here: CD4+ or CD8+ T cells sorted from blood, sampled in a trial of the OX40 agonist ivuxolimab. These receptors came from an adult with an advanced solid tumor such as melanoma, head and neck, liver or kidney cancer. Both conserved end residues are part of each CDR3. The D gene is left open where the match is weak. The size of a clone is reported for some rows only, either as once, few or many, or as a class for expanded clones.

D gene: TRBD2; clone size: .; V gene: TRBV7-3; J gene: TRBJ2-1; CDR3 protein: CASSPGLAGVGGLGEQFF; CDR3 DNA: TGTGCCAGCAGTCCGGGACTAGCGGGAGTGGGTGGGTTGGGTGAGCAGTTCTTC
D gene: .; clone size: few; V gene: TRBV18; J gene: TRBJ1-2; CDR3 protein: CASSPDAPGYTF; CDR3 DNA: TGTGCCAGCTCACCGGACGCCCCGGGCTACACCTTC
D gene: TRBD1; clone size: .; V gene: TRBV30; J gene: TRBJ1-4; CDR3 protein: CAWSDRGGEKLFF; CDR3 DNA: TGTGCCTGGAGTGACAGGGGTGGTGAAAAACTGTTTTTT
D gene: .; clone size: .; V gene: TRBV12-5; J gene: TRBJ2-1; CDR3 protein: CASRDFKYYNEQFF; CDR3 DNA: TGTGCTAGCCGGGACTTTAAATACTACAATGAGCAGTTCTTC
D gene: .; clone size: few; V gene: TRBV28; J gene: TRBJ1-2; CDR3 protein: CASSLLRYYGYTF; CDR3 DNA: TGTGCCAGCAGTTTACTCAGGTACTATGGCTACACCTTC
D gene: TRBD1; clone size: .; V gene: TRBV28; J gene: TRBJ1-4; CDR3 protein: CASSLLTGTANEKLFF; CDR3 DNA: TGTGCCAGCAGTTTACTCACCGGGACAGCTAATGAAAAACTGTTTTTT
D gene: .; clone size: .; V gene: TRBV20-1; J gene: TRBJ2-7; CDR3 protein: CSARQGNEQYF; CDR3 DNA: TGCAGTGCTAGACAGGGCAACGAGCAGTACTTC
D gene: TRBD2; clone size: .; V gene: TRBV6-1; J gene: TRBJ2-1; CDR3 protein: CASSAKWTSGDNEQFF; CDR3 DNA: TGTGCCAGCAGTGCCAAATGGACTAGCGGGGACAATGAGCAGTTCTTC
D gene: TRBD1; clone size: .; V gene: TRBV7-6; J gene: TRBJ2-1; CDR3 protein: CASSLGQGDYNEQFF; CDR3 DNA: TGTGCCAGCAGCTTAGGGCAGGGGGACTACAATGAGCAGTTCTTC
D gene: .; clone size: .; V gene: TRBV7-9; J gene: TRBJ2-3; CDR3 protein: CASTPGGGGITDTQYF; CDR3 DNA: TGTGCCAGCACCCCCGGGGGTGGGGGAATCACAGATACGCAGTATTTT
D gene: TRBD1; clone size: once; V gene: TRBV28; J gene: TRBJ1-5; CDR3 protein: CASEPEGVWDRGESVAQGAQHF; CDR3 DNA: TGTGCCAGCGAACCGGAGGGAGTATGGGACAGGGGGGAATCAGTGGCCCAAGGGGCCCAGCATTTT
D gene: TRBD2; clone size: .; V gene: TRBV9; J gene: TRBJ2-1; CDR3 protein: CASSVAQREWDEQFF; CDR3 DNA: TGTGCCAGCAGCGTAGCTCAGCGGGAGTGGGATGAGCAGTTCTTC
D gene: TRBD2; clone size: once; V gene: TRBV19; J gene: TRBJ2-3; CDR3 protein: CASTIGAGGPSDTQYF; CDR3 DNA: TGTGCCAGTACCATCGGGGCGGGAGGGCCATCAGATACGCAGTATTTT
D gene: .; clone size: .; V gene: TRBV5-4; J gene: TRBJ1-2; CDR3 protein: CASSLEGRNYGYTF; CDR3 DNA: TGTGCCAGCAGCTTGGAGGGGCGGAACTATGGCTACACCTTC
D gene: TRBD1; clone size: once; V gene: TRBV19; J gene: TRBJ2-1; CDR3 protein: CASSTQSGTGTNEQFF; CDR3 DNA: TGTGCCAGTAGTACGCAGTCCGGGACAGGGACCAATGAGCAGTTCTTC
D gene: .; clone size: .; V gene: TRBV4-2; J gene: TRBJ2-7; CDR3 protein: CASSQPNGASYEQYF; CDR3 DNA: TGTGCCAGCAGCCAACCGAATGGTGCCTCCTACGAGCAGTACTTC
D gene: TRBD2; clone size: .; V gene: TRBV7-7; J gene: TRBJ2-5; CDR3 protein: CASSGGGETQYF; CDR3 DNA: TGTGCTAGCAGCGGGGGAGGCGAGACCCAGTACTTC